The rows below give T cell receptor beta chains drawn from one sample of a study of blood T cell repertoires in COVID-19. TCRdb's table, derived via immunoSEQ multiplex PCR, lists solely in-frame clones and lacks some. The repertoire has some 130,000 clones, over 70% of them found once; the top ten carry 35% to 55%. Material for sequencing was peripheral blood. The source of these receptors is a human donor in a cohort sampled during active COVID-19. The CDR3 runs from the conserved cysteine through the conserved F or W. The D gene is left open where the match is weak. Clone size is not always given. Where it is, it says once, few, many or a class for expanded clones.

TRBD1 | 14 | many | TRBJ1-5 | TRBV14 | TGTGCCAGCAGCCCGGACAGGGGGAATCAGCCCCAGCATTTT | CASSPDRGNQPQHF
. | 13 | . | TRBJ1-2 | TRBV11-2 | TGTGCCAGCAGCTTAGGGAGGCAGGACGGCTACACCTTC | CASSLGRQDGYTF
. | 13 | . | TRBJ1-2 | TRBV9 | TGTGCCAGCAGCCGCGAGGCGGGCTATGGCTACACCTTC | CASSREAGYGYTF
. | 14 | . | TRBJ1-2 | TRBV6-2/TRBV6-3 | TGTGCCAGCAGTTACCTTGGGCCTCACTATGGCTACACCTTC | CASSYLGPHYGYTF
. | 15 | . | TRBJ2-2 | TRBV5-6 | TGTGCCAGCAGCTTGAACCAGGTCCGTATCGGGGAGCTGTTTTTT | CASSLNQVRIGELFF
TRBD1 | 15 | . | TRBJ2-7 | TRBV4-3 | TGCGCCAGCAGCCAGGGGACAGGGGAAACCTACGAGCAGTACTTC | CASSQGTGETYEQYF
TRBD1 | 14 | . | TRBJ1-3 | TRBV18 | TGTGCCAGCTCCCGCGACAGGGGTGGAAACACCATATATTTT | CASSRDRGGNTIYF
TRBD2 | 18 | few | TRBJ2-2 | TRBV7-2 | TGTGCCAGCAGCTACCGGACTAGCGGGAGGGCTACCACCGGGGAGCTGTTTTTT | CASSYRTSGRATTGELFF
TRBD1 | 15 | . | TRBJ1-5 | TRBV19 | TGTGCCAGTAGTACGAATGGACAGGGGAACCAGCCCCAGCATTTT | CASSTNGQGNQPQHF
TRBD1 | 14 | many | TRBJ1-5 | TRBV7-8 | TGTGCCAGCAGCTGGGACAGGGGGCATCAGCCCCAGCATTTT | CASSWDRGHQPQHF
TRBD1 | 15 | . | TRBJ2-4 | TRBV6-5 | TGTGCCAGCAGTATCGGACAGGGAACCAAAAACATTCAGTACTTC | CASSIGQGTKNIQYF
. | 14 | . | TRBJ2-3 | TRBV5-1 | TGCGCCAGCAACAGCGGAGCTAGCACAGATACGCAGTATTTT | CASNSGASTDTQYF
. | 15 | . | TRBJ1-1 | TRBV19 | TGTGCCAGTAGACCAACGGGGGGGCTGGTCGCTGAAGCTTTCTTT | CASRPTGGLVAEAFF
. | 14 | . | TRBJ1-1 | TRBV5-1 | TGCGCCAGCAAAGACAGACGGTTGAACACTGAAGCTTTCTTT | CASKDRRLNTEAFF
TRBD1 | 16 | . | TRBJ2-7 | TRBV4-3 | TGCGCCAGCAGCCAAGATTCTGGACAGGCTTACTACGAGCAGTACTTC | CASSQDSGQAYYEQYF
TRBD2 | 16 | . | TRBJ2-1 | TRBV2 | TGTGCCAGTACGGGACTAGCGGGGGGGAGTTACAATGAGCAGTTCTTC | CASTGLAGGSYNEQFF
. | 20 | once | TRBJ2-5 | TRBV12-1 | TGTGCCAGCAGCTTTATGGGACTAGCGGGGGTTCTGCGGTTAACGGAGACCCAGTACTTC | CASSFMGLAGVLRLTETQYF
. | 12 | few | TRBJ1-1 | TRBV25-1 | TGTGCCAGCAGTGAATCAGGACAGTGGGCTTTCTTT | CASSESGQWAFF
TRBD1 | 14 | . | TRBJ2-1 | TRBV5-1 | TGCGCCAGCAGCGTAACCGGGACAGGGAATGAGCAGTTCTTC | CASSVTGTGNEQFF
TRBD1 | 15 | . | TRBJ1-1 | TRBV19 | TGTGCCAGTAGTCCCCGGACAGGGAAGAACACTGAAGCTTTCTTT | CASSPRTGKNTEAFF
TRBD1 | 14 | . | TRBJ1-4 | TRBV19 | TGTGCCAGTAGCGCGGGACAGGGAATAGAAAAACTGTTTTTT | CASSAGQGIEKLFF
. | 12 | . | TRBJ1-2 | TRBV19 | TGTGCCAGTAGTGAGCGAGCGGGGGGCTACACCTTC | CASSERAGGYTF
. | 15 | . | TRBJ2-3 | TRBV18 | TGTGCCAGCTCATACACAGGGAGTAGCACAGATACGCAGTATTTT | CASSYTGSSTDTQYF
. | 15 | . | TRBJ2-3 | TRBV7-9 | TGTGCCAGCAGCTTAGACAGGGACTACGGGGATACGCAGTATTTT | CASSLDRDYGDTQYF
TRBD1 | 15 | . | TRBJ1-6 | TRBV27 | TGTGCCAGCAGTTCGACAGGGAACTATAATTCACCCCTCCACTTT | CASSSTGNYNSPLHF
. | 15 | . | TRBJ1-5 | TRBV6-9 | TGTGCCAGCAGTTATTTAGGGGCGAGCAATCAGCCCCAGCATTTT | CASSYLGASNQPQHF
TRBD1 | 16 | once | TRBJ1-2 | TRBV7-2 | TGTGCCAGCAGCCTATCACAGGGGGCGAGGAACTATGGCTACACCTTC | CASSLSQGARNYGYTF
. | 14 | . | TRBJ1-1 | TRBV7-2 | TGTGCCAGCAGCCAACGACAGGTTCCCACTGAAGCTTTCTTT | CASSQRQVPTEAFF
. | 14 | once | TRBJ1-1 | TRBV18 | TGTGCCAGCTCACCGACAGTCCAGAACACTGAAGCTTTCTTT | CASSPTVQNTEAFF
. | 16 | . | TRBJ2-3 | TRBV23-1 | TGCGCCAGCAGTTTAAACAGGGGAGGTGGGACAGATACGCAGTATTTT | CASSLNRGGGTDTQYF
. | 15 | . | TRBJ2-1 | TRBV19 | TGTGCCAGTAGTATAGGGCTAGCGAACGACAATGAGCAGTTCTTC | CASSIGLANDNEQFF
. | 15 | . | TRBJ2-2 | TRBV7-3 | TGTGCCAGCAGCTTTGAGGGGGCGAACACCGGGGAGCTGTTTTTT | CASSFEGANTGELFF
. | 15 | . | TRBJ1-1 | TRBV5-4 | TGTGCTTCGCAGAGGGCTGGGCAGCTGAACACTGAAGCTTTCTTT | CASQRAGQLNTEAFF
TRBD1 | 16 | . | TRBJ1-5 | TRBV6-2/TRBV6-3 | TGTGCCAGCAGCCCGAGACAGGTTTCGACAGGGCAGCCCCAGCATTTT | CASSPRQVSTGQPQHF
. | 13 | . | TRBJ1-5 | TRBV12-5 | TGTGCTAGTGGTTTGGGACAGAATCAGCCCCAGCATTTT | CASGLGQNQPQHF
. | 14 | . | TRBJ2-2 | TRBV18 | TGTGCCAGCTCACCAGAGACAGGCACCGGGGAGCTGTTTTTT | CASSPETGTGELFF
TRBD1 | 17 | . | TRBJ1-4 | TRBV19 | TGTGCCAGTAGTGCGGCGAGTCCGGGACAGGTTGCTGAAAAACTGTTTTTT | CASSAASPGQVAEKLFF
. | 15 | . | TRBJ1-1 | TRBV7-2 | TGTGCCAGCAGCTTAGATCCAGGGAAGAACACTGAAGCTTTCTTT | CASSLDPGKNTEAFF
. | 14 | . | TRBJ2-7 | TRBV3-1/TRBV3-2 | TGTGCCAGCAGCCCCCGACAGGGAGGTAGCGAGCAGTACTTC | CASSPRQGGSEQYF
. | 13 | . | TRBJ1-5 | TRBV4-3 | TGCGCCAGCAGCCAATCCAGCGGGGGACCCCAGCATTTT | CASSQSSGGPQHF
. | 14 | . | TRBJ2-3 | TRBV5-1 | TGCGCCAGCAGCTCCGGGACAAACAGAGATACGCAGTATTTT | CASSSGTNRDTQYF
TRBD2 | 14 | . | TRBJ2-1 | TRBV5-1 | TGCGCCAGCAGCTTAGTAGCGGGGACGGATGAGCAGTTCTTC | CASSLVAGTDEQFF
TRBD1 | 17 | many | TRBJ1-5 | TRBV13 | TGTGCCAGCAGCTTAGGGACAGGGGGTAATAGCAATCAGCCCCAGCATTTT | CASSLGTGGNSNQPQHF
. | 15 | . | TRBJ2-5 | TRBV7-2 | TGTGCCAGCAGCTTAGGAACAGGGTTAGGAGAGACCCAGTACTTC | CASSLGTGLGETQYF
. | 13 | . | TRBJ1-2 | TRBV11-2 | TGTGCCAGCAGCGTAAGAGGGAACTATGGCTACACCTTC | CASSVRGNYGYTF
. | 13 | . | TRBJ1-5 | TRBV7-9 | TGTGCCAGTGGGGCCGACAGGAATCAGCCCCAGCATTTT | CASGADRNQPQHF
TRBD1 | 17 | . | TRBJ2-1 | TRBV6-2/TRBV6-3 | TGTGCCAGCAGTTACCTTGCTGGGACAGGAACGTACAATGAGCAGTTCTTC | CASSYLAGTGTYNEQFF
TRBD1 | 15 | . | TRBJ2-6 | TRBV6-5 | TGTGCCAGCAGTATCGGGACAGCTGGGGCCAACGTCCTGACTTTC | CASSIGTAGANVLTF
TRBD1 | 14 | once | TRBJ1-2 | TRBV4-1 | TGCGCCAGCAGCCACCCGACAGGGACCTATGGCTACACCTTC | CASSHPTGTYGYTF